What follows are 31 T cell receptor beta chains derived from one specimen sequenced in a study of T cell responses to AZD1222 COVID-19 vaccine. Method: immunoSEQ multiplex PCR; TCRdb's copy keeps in-frame clones and lacks some. Of more than 150,000 clones listed, roughly 90% were seen once; the top ten hold over 0.75%. The sample consisted of peripheral blood, taken on day 0 of AZD1222 vaccination. The source of these receptors is an adult in good health.

CDR3 loop: CASTTSGTASYEQYF. The CDR3 bases are TGTGCCAGCACTACCTCCGGGACAGCTTCCTACGAGCAGTACTTC. The chain employs TRBV2 and TRBJ2-7; the match to TRBD1 covers 7 bases. The CDR3 spans 15 residues. Looked up from germline, CDR1 is SNHLY and CDR2 is FYNNEI. After removal of 7 bases from V and 1 base from J, the junction contained 10 bases not matched to a gene. Combining the CDR3 with reference TRBV2 and TRBJ2-7 gives the whole variable domain EPEVTQTPSHQVTQMGQEVILRCVPISNHLYFYWYRQILGQKVEFLVSFYNNEISEKSEIFDDQFSVERPDGSNFTLKIRSTKLEDSAMYFCASTTSGTASYEQYFGPGTRLTVT.

This chain connects TRBV5-1 to TRBJ1-2, with a tentative D call TRBD1 (5 bases). Germline CDR1 SGHRS, CDR2 YFSETQ. The V gene lost 2 bases and the J gene lost 8 bases, with 19 bases spanning the gap. This CDR3 has 15 amino acids. CDR3 loop: CASSLTTAIRDGYTF. CDR3 bases: TGCGCCAGCAGCTTAACGACGGCTATAAGGGACGGCTACACCTTC.

The V call is TRBV29-1, the J call TRBJ2-4, with D perhaps TRBD2 (5 bases). The CDR3 covers 14 residues. V shed 3 bases and J shed 8 bases, with 17 bases lying between them. Germline lookup yields CDR1 SQVTM and CDR2 ANQGSEA. The CDR3 DNA follows: TGCAGCGTTGAGTTTCGGGGAATAGAAGACATTCAGTACTTC. It specifies CSVEFRGIEDIQYF.

V gene TRBV28 combines with J gene TRBJ2-7; D gene ambiguous. This CDR3 has 12 amino acids. Germline assignment: CDR1 MDHEN and CDR2 SYDVKM. Trimming pared 3 bases from V and 4 bases from J, leaving 7 bases between. The CDR3 loop is CASSLPAYEQYF. The CDR3, as DNA: TGTGCCAGCAGTTTGCCGGCATACGAGCAGTACTTC.

For the CDR3, the DNA is TGTGCCAGAAGCTTGGTTGTTCGGGACACCCGGCGAGCTTTCTTT. As protein: CARSLVVRDTRRAFF. The rearrangement uses TRBV5-3 and TRBJ1-1; weak D call: TRBD1 (6 bases). TRBV5-3 is an open reading frame whose function is uncertain. The CDR3 has 15 amino acids. V shed 0 bases and J shed 10 bases, with 19 bases lying between them.

The sample holds one count of this clone. The rearrangement uses TRBV21-1 and TRBJ2-5; TRBD2, as called in the table, went unchecked against the DNA. TRBV21-1 is assigned pseudogene status. This CDR3 is 18 amino acids long. The CDR3 coding sequence is TGTGCCAGCAGCAAATGGTCCCAAGGGGGGGGAATCCAAGAGACCCAGTACTTC. Its translation is CASSKWSQGGGIQETQYF.

J is TRBJ1-3 and V is TRBV5-1; D call uncertain. Per germline, CDR1 SGHRS and CDR2 YFSETQ. There are 16 residues in the CDR3. V lost 0 bases, J lost 0 bases, and 10 bases lay in between. CDR3 sequence: CASSLVPLGSGNTIYF. In nucleotides, the CDR3 is TGCGCCAGCAGCTTGGTTCCGTTAGGCTCTGGAAACACCATATATTTT.

The chain combines TRBV5-6 with TRBJ2-7; 10 nucleotides agree with TRBD2. The germline V gene encodes CDR1 SGHDT and CDR2 YYEEEE. The V and J ends lost 4 bases and 4 bases, in that order; junction bases with no gene match: 11. This CDR3 region has 16 residues. CDR3 in amino acids: CASSPPGGLAKYEQYF. As DNA, the CDR3 is TGTGCCAGCAGCCCGCCGGGGGGACTAGCGAAGTACGAGCAGTACTTC. Full variable domain (outside the CDR3, taken from reference TRBV5-6 and TRBJ2-7): DAGVTQSPTHLIKTRGQQVTLRCSPKSGHDTVSWYQQALGQGPQFIFQYYEEEERQRGNFPDRFSGHQFPNYSSELNVNALLLGDSALYLCASSPPGGLAKYEQYFGPGTRLTVT.

This sequence joins TRBV11-1 and TRBJ2-1, with 9 positions matching TRBD2. Unmatched junction bases numbered 10, after V lost 5 bases and J lost 5 bases. There are 16 residues in the CDR3. Germline-derived CDR1 and CDR2 are SGHAT and FQDESV (reference sequence). CDR3 in DNA: TGTGCCAGCAGCCTCTGGGCTAGCGGGGTTCACAATGAGCAGTTCTTC. Protein sequence: CASSLWASGVHNEQFF.

This clone was detected a few times. The chain uses TRBV28 and TRBJ2-7, with 9 bases identical to TRBD2. Germline V gene lookup returns CDR1 MDHEN and CDR2 SYDVKM. The CDR3 totals 15 residues. Germline trimming cut 7 bases from V and 1 base from J; bases unmatched to any gene: 8. The CDR3 loop is CASTGSGRWSYEQYF. In DNA, the CDR3 is TGTGCCAGCACCGGTAGCGGGAGATGGTCCTACGAGCAGTACTTC.

The chain links TRBV6-7 to TRBJ2-7, with 9 bases aligning to TRBD1. TRBV6-7 is an open reading frame whose function is uncertain. This CDR3 spans 15 amino acids. V lost 6 bases, J lost 0 bases, and 6 bases stayed unmatched. CDR3 loop: CASRRDRVFSYEQYF. The CDR3 DNA follows: TGTGCCAGCAGGAGGGACAGGGTCTTCTCCTACGAGCAGTACTTC.

The chain joins TRBV5-6 to TRBJ2-7; TRBD1 agrees at 10 bases. CDR3 length: 16 amino acids. Per the germline V gene, CDR1 is SGHDT and CDR2 is YYEEEE. Losses at the gene ends were 3 bases for V and 0 bases for J; bases not matched to a gene: 6. The CDR3: CASSWWGTGVSYEQYF. As DNA, the CDR3 is TGTGCCAGCAGCTGGTGGGGGACAGGGGTCTCCTACGAGCAGTACTTC.

The V call is TRBV28, the J call TRBJ2-7, with D possibly being TRBD2 (7 bases). V shed 7 bases and J shed 2 bases, with 15 bases lying between them. Germline values: CDR1 MDHEN, CDR2 SYDVKM. The CDR3 sequence is 14 residues long. DNA of the CDR3: TGTGCCAGCACGGCGATAGGGGGGGCCTACGAGCAGTACTTC. This sequence encodes CASTAIGGAYEQYF.

V usage is TRBV27 and J usage is TRBJ2-2; D remains ambiguous. V dropped 4 bases and J dropped 4 bases, with 4 bases sitting between them. The CDR3 is made up of 12 amino acids. Germline V gene lookup returns CDR1 MNHEY and CDR2 SMNVEV (reference sequence). The CDR3 reads CASSSITGELFF. The CDR3 DNA reads TGTGCCAGCAGTTCAATCACCGGGGAGCTGTTTTTT.

This rearrangement joins TRBV5-4 to TRBJ1-4, with D hard to call. V lost 0 bases and J 0 bases, leaving 12 bases between the germline ends. The CDR3 loop spans 17 amino acids. Germline values: CDR1 SGHNT, CDR2 YYREEE (reference sequence). The CDR3 bases are TGTGCCAGCAGCTTGGGGGGAAGGGTAGCAACTAATGAAAAACTGTTTTTT. It specifies CASSLGGRVATNEKLFF.

The V gene is TRBV5-1, the J gene TRBJ2-5; 8 bases are a match to TRBD2. There are 18 residues in the CDR3. Germline V gives CDR1 SGHRS, CDR2 YFSETQ. V trimming: 5 bases; J trimming: 4 bases; junction bases outside the gene matches: 19. CDR3 sequence (DNA): TGCGCCAGCAGTCGTACTGGGCCACCGGGAGGGCTGGGAGAGACCCAGTACTTC. Encoded protein: CASSRTGPPGGLGETQYF.

The chain carries TRBV6-2 or TRBV6-3 and TRBJ2-1; D might be TRBD2 (5 bases). The CDR3 is 14 residues long. Trimming pared 4 bases from V and 9 bases from J, leaving 16 bases between. CDR1 and CDR2 (germline): MNHEY, SVGEGT. CDR3 in amino acids: CASSSLGIVGEQFF. The DNA for the CDR3 is TGTGCCAGCAGTTCACTAGGAATCGTCGGTGAGCAGTTCTTC.

The J gene is TRBJ1-2, the V gene TRBV20-1, with no clear D. V lost 7 bases and J 5 bases, leaving 11 bases between the germline ends. This CDR3 has 11 amino acids. Per the germline V gene, CDR1 is DFQATT and CDR2 is SNEGSKA (reference sequence). In nucleotides, the CDR3 is TGCAGTGGTATCGATCGTTATGGCTACACCTTC. Translating it yields CSGIDRYGYTF.

The chain has TRBV11-1 and TRBJ2-7, with a weak D call TRBD2 (5 bases). CDR1 and CDR2 (germline): SGHAT, FQDESV (reference sequence). This CDR3 region has 15 residues. V lost 5 bases to trimming and J lost 2 bases, with 16 bases between them. CDR3 DNA: TGTGCCAGCAGCCCCTACAAGGAGGTAGCCTACGAGCAGTACTTC. Its translation: CASSPYKEVAYEQYF.

This sequence joins TRBV7-9 and TRBJ2-7; possible D gene TRBD2, 5 bases. CDR3 length equals 14 residues. CDR1 and CDR2 (germline): SEHNR, FQNEAQ (reference sequence). V was clipped by 5 bases and J by 2 bases, with 13 bases between them. CDR3 DNA sequence: TGTGCCAGCAGCCCCGCTGAGCGGACCTACGAGCAGTACTTC. Amino acids: CASSPAERTYEQYF. The whole variable domain, remainder taken from reference TRBV7-9 and TRBJ2-7, is DTGVSQNPRHKITKRGQNVTFRCDPISEHNRLYWYRQTLGQGPEFLTYFQNEAQLEKSRLLSDRFSAERPKGSFSTLEIQRTEQGDSAMYLCASSPAERTYEQYFGPGTRLTVT.

The gene calls are TRBV5-5 and TRBJ2-2; D uncertain. Trimming took off 0 bases at V and 2 bases at J, with 2 bases between the two ends. Germline V lookup: CDR1 SGHKS, CDR2 YYEKEE (reference sequence). The CDR3 runs 13 residues. The CDR3, as DNA: TGTGCCAGCAGCTTGGGTAACACCGGGGAGCTGTTTTTT. This encodes CASSLGNTGELFF.

The chain couples TRBV10-3 to TRBJ1-2; D might be TRBD1 (6 bases). The germline V and J ends were trimmed by 7 bases and 8 bases, with 17 bases remaining between them. Per germline, CDR1 ENHRY and CDR2 SYGVKD. This CDR3 comprises 13 residues. CDR3 DNA sequence: TGTGCCATCATGGGGCCGACAGGTTCCGGCTACACCTTC. It yields the protein CAIMGPTGSGYTF.

The chain combines TRBV5-4 with TRBJ1-2, with D possibly being TRBD1 (5 bases). CDR1 and CDR2 (germline): SGHNT, YYREEE (reference sequence). CDR3 length: 13 amino acids. The V end was cut by 4 bases, the J end by 4 bases, with 11 bases between. The CDR3, as DNA: TGTGCCAGCAGCCCCGACAGAGTCTATGGCTACACCTTC. Translation: CASSPDRVYGYTF.

V gene TRBV18 combines with J gene TRBJ1-1; tentatively, D is TRBD1 (5 bases). CDR3 length: 18 amino acids. The germline CDR1 and CDR2 sequences are KGHSH and LQKENI. Trimming removed 3 bases at V and 1 base at J, with 21 bases between. The CDR3 nucleotides read TGTGCCAGCTCACCCCGTATTTTAAAGACAGAGTCGAACACTGAAGCTTTCTTT. Protein product: CASSPRILKTESNTEAFF.

J is TRBJ1-5 and V is TRBV27; 8 bases are shared with TRBD1. Looked up from germline, CDR1 is MNHEY and CDR2 is SMNVEV (reference sequence). The CDR3 runs 16 residues. With V trimmed by 7 bases and J by 2 bases, 10 bases remained unmatched. CDR3 nucleotides: TGTGCCAGCAACGCCGGACAGGGATGGGGCAATCAGCCCCAGCATTTT. It specifies CASNAGQGWGNQPQHF.

The V gene is TRBV13, the J gene TRBJ2-2; 8 nucleotides agree with TRBD2. This CDR3 contains 15 residues. With V trimmed by 3 bases and J by 4 bases, 4 bases remained unmatched. Germline CDR1 reads PRHDT; CDR2 reads FYEKMQ (reference sequence). CDR3 protein: CASSLRGAPTGELFF. The CDR3 DNA reads TGTGCCAGCAGCTTGCGGGGGGCCCCCACCGGGGAGCTGTTTTTT. The variable domain in full, with the rest retrieved from reference TRBV13 and TRBJ2-2, is AAGVIQSPRHLIKEKRETATLKCYPIPRHDTVYWYQQGPGQDPQFLISFYEKMQSDKGSIPDRFSAQQFSDYHSELNMSSLELGDSALYFCASSLRGAPTGELFFGEGSRLTVL.

The V call is TRBV19, the J call TRBJ2-2; 7 positions match TRBD2. V was pared by 3 bases and J by 5 bases, with 9 bases of the junction left unmatched. The CDR3 spans 16 residues. The germline CDR1 and CDR2 sequences are LNHDA and SQIVND (reference sequence). The CDR3 nucleotides read TGTGCCAGTAGTATCGGGAGGCGGGGGTGGACCGGGGAGCTGTTTTTT. As protein: CASSIGRRGWTGELFF.

The rearrangement links TRBV6-1 to TRBJ1-5; D may be TRBD1 (5 bases). Trimming took off 5 bases at V and 4 bases at J, with 12 bases between the two ends. Looked up from germline, CDR1 is MNHNS and CDR2 is SASEGT. The CDR3 contains 14 residues. In DNA form, the CDR3 reads TGTGCCAGCAGTTCTGGACATCTTAATCAGCCCCAGCATTTT. Translated: CASSSGHLNQPQHF.

J is TRBJ2-1 and V is TRBV5-4; TRBD1 matches 8 bases. The CDR3 consists of 14 residues. The germline gives CDR1 SGHNT, CDR2 YYREEE (reference sequence). The ends lost 5 bases at V and 5 bases at J; junction bases unmatched: 6. CDR3 amino acids: CASSSRQGNNEQFF. CDR3 bases: TGTGCCAGCAGTTCCCGACAGGGGAACAATGAGCAGTTCTTC.

This chain uses TRBV6-6 with TRBJ1-4; perhaps TRBD1 as D (5 bases). V was pared by 10 bases and J by 6 bases, with 15 bases between. Germline loops: CDR1 MNHNY, CDR2 SVGAGI (reference sequence). This CDR3 has 13 amino acids. For the CDR3, the DNA is TGTGCCACAAGGGGCAGGGATTATGAAAAACTGTTTTTT. It yields the protein CATRGRDYEKLFF.

The chain combines TRBV19 with TRBJ1-6; a weak D match, TRBD1 (6 bases). The length of the CDR3 is 17 residues. CDR1 and CDR2 (germline): LNHDA, SQIVND (reference sequence). Trimming removed 3 bases from V and 11 bases from J, with 23 bases in between. The CDR3 is CASSIGQLGAPLTPLHF. CDR3 sequence (DNA): TGTGCCAGTAGTATCGGACAGCTTGGGGCGCCCCTCACACCCCTCCACTTT.